The next 6 T cell receptor beta chains were all read from a single sample in a study of early T cells in non-severe SARS-CoV-2 infection. TCRdb re-derived calls from the 5' RACE reads in MiXCR, one entry per CDR3 protein. The data show some 70,000 distinct CDR3 sequences, roughly 9.5% seen once. The sequenced sample was whole blood. All receptors derive from an adult who was a healthcare worker with PCR-confirmed SARS-CoV-2 infection or an uninfected control (not recorded which).

This clonotype was found a few times. This rearrangement joins TRBV5-4 to TRBJ2-5; 16 bases map to TRBD2. Germline trimming cut 4 bases from V and 5 bases from J; bases unmatched to any gene: 8. Looked up from germline, CDR1 is SGHNT and CDR2 is YYREEE (reference sequence). The CDR3 length is 17 residues. As DNA, the CDR3 is TGTGCCAGCAGCATGGGACTAGCGGGAGGGTTCGGGGAGACCCAGTACTTC. Translation: CASSMGLAGGFGETQYF.

There are a few counts of this clonotype. The V and J genes are TRBV9 and TRBJ1-6; possibly TRBD1 for D (5 bases). The germline V gene encodes CDR1 SGDLS and CDR2 YYNGEE. The CDR3 length is 14 residues. Trimming shortened V by 2 bases and J by 11 bases, and 14 bases separated the two germline ends. CDR3 residues: CASSVTGEGTPLHF. CDR3 coding DNA: TGTGCCAGCAGCGTCACAGGAGAGGGTACACCCCTCCACTTT.

This clonotype has a count of ten or more. The V gene is TRBV7-2, the J gene TRBJ1-3; no definite D call. V lost 2 bases to trimming and J lost 0 bases, with 8 bases between them. Germline V gives CDR1 SGHTA, CDR2 FQGNSA. This CDR3 contains 15 residues. The CDR3 loop reads CASSLQPSSGNTIYF. The CDR3, as DNA: TGTGCCAGCAGCTTACAGCCCAGCTCTGGAAACACCATATATTTT.

V and J are TRBV4-2 and TRBJ2-1; 12 bases map to TRBD2. CDR1 and CDR2 from the germline V gene are LGHNA and YNFKEQ. The CDR3 extends over 18 amino acids. Germline trimming cut 0 bases from V and 7 bases from J; bases unmatched to any gene: 10. The chain's CDR3 is CASSQEIPSGGANNEQFF. CDR3 in DNA: TGTGCCAGCAGCCAAGAAATTCCTAGCGGGGGGGCCAATAATGAGCAGTTCTTC.

V and J are TRBV20-1 and TRBJ2-4; D might be TRBD2 (6 bases). The CDR3 loop spans 13 amino acids. The V end lost 5 bases, the J end lost 0 bases, and 8 bases lay between the germline ends. The germline gives CDR1 DFQATT, CDR2 SNEGSKA (reference sequence). CDR3 protein: CSAAGLAKNIQYF. DNA for the CDR3: TGCAGTGCTGCGGGACTAGCCAAAAACATTCAGTACTTC.

This clonotype was counted only a few times. The chain recombines TRBV7-3 with TRBJ2-3; 12 positions agree with TRBD2. This CDR3 has 18 amino acids. In germline, CDR1 is SGHTA, CDR2 FQGTGA. V dropped 4 bases and J dropped 0; count of bases not matched to a gene: 8. CDR3 region: CASSSGLAGRASTDTQYF. The CDR3 DNA follows: TGTGCCAGCAGCTCCGGACTAGCGGGGAGAGCTAGCACAGATACGCAGTATTTT.